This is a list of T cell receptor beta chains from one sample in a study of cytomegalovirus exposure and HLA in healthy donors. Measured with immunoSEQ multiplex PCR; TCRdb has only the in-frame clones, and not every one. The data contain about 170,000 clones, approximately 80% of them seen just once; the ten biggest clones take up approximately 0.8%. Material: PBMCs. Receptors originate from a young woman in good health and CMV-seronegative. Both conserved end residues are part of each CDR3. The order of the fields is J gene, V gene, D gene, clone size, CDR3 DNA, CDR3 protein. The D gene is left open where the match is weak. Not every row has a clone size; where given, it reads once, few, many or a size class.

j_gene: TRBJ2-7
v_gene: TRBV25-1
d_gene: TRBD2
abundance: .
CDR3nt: TGTGCCAGCAGTGAAAACCCTCCAGCGGGGCCCCACCTCTACGAGCAGTACTTC
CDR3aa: CASSENPPAGPHLYEQYF

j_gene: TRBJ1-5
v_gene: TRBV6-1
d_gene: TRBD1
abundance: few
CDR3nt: TGTGCCAGCAGTGGAGACAGGGGGCTGGTTAGTCAGCCCCAGCATTTT
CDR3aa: CASSGDRGLVSQPQHF

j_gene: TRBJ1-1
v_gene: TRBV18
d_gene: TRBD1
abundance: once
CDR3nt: TGTGCCAGCTCACAAGATATAGACAGGGGAGCTTTCTTT
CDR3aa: CASSQDIDRGAFF

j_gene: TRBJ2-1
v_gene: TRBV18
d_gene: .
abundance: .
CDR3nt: TGTGCCAGCTCACTACCAGGAAGCGGGCCCTACAATGAGCAGTTCTTC
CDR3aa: CASSLPGSGPYNEQFF

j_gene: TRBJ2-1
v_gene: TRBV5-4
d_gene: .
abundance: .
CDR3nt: TGTGCCAGCAGCTTGGCCGGTAGCGGCAGATACAATGAGCAGTTCTTC
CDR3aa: CASSLAGSGRYNEQFF

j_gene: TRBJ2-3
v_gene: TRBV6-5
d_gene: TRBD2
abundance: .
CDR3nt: TGTGCCAGCAGCCCGACTAGCGGGAGTGCCGATACGCAGTATTTT
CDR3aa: CASSPTSGSADTQYF

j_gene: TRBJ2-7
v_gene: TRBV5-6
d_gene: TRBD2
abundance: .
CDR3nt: TGTGCCAGCAGCGGGGGGACTAGCGGGAGATACGAGCAGTACTTC
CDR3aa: CASSGGTSGRYEQYF

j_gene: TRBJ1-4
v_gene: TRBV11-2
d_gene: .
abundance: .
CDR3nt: TGTGCCAGCAGCTTAAGTGGTAGTTTAAATGAAAAACTGTTTTTT
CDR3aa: CASSLSGSLNEKLFF

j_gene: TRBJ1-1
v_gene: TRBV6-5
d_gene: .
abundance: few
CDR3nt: TGTGCCAGCAGAGGGGAGGGCCCCAACACTGAAGCTTTCTTT
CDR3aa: CASRGEGPNTEAFF

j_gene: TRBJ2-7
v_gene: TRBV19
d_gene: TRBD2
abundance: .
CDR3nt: TGTGCCAGTAGTCTCGCCGGGACTAGCGGCTACGAGCAGTACTTC
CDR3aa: CASSLAGTSGYEQYF

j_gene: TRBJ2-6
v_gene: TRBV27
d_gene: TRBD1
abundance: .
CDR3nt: TGTGCCAGCAGTTTGCGGGGGACAGGGGAGCCTGGGGCCAACGTCCTGACTTTC
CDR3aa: CASSLRGTGEPGANVLTF

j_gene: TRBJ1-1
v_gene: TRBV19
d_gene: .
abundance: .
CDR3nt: TGTGCCAGTAGTATGACAGGACGGTATGAAGCTTTCTTT
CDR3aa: CASSMTGRYEAFF

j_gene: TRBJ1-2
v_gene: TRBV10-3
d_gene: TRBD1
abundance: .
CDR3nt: TGTGCCATCAGTTCAAGACAGGGGGTCGATGGCTACACCTTC
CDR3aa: CAISSRQGVDGYTF

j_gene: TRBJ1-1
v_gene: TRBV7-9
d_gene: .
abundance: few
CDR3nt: TGTGCCAGCAGCTTACATGCCAGGGAAACTGAAGCTTTCTTT
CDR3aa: CASSLHARETEAFF

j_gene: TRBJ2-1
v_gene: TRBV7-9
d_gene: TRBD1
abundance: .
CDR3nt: TGTGCCAGCAGCCAAGGGGACAGGCAGTTCTTC
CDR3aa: CASSQGDRQFF

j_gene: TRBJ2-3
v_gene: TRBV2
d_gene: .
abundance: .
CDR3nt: TGTGCCAGCAGACTTAAAACAGATACGCAGTATTTT
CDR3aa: CASRLKTDTQYF

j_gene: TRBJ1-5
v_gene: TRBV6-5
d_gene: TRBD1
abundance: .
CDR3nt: TGTGCCAGCAGTTCCTTGACAGGGGGCAATCAGCCCCAGCATTTT
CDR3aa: CASSSLTGGNQPQHF

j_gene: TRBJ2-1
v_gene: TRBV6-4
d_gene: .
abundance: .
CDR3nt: TGTGCCAGCAGTGACTCGTTAGCGGAGAGCTACAATGAGCAGTTCTTC
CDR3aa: CASSDSLAESYNEQFF

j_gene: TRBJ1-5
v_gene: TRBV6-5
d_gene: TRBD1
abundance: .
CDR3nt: TGTGCCAGCAGTAAAAACAGGGGAGGCAATCAGCCCCAGCATTTT
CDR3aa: CASSKNRGGNQPQHF

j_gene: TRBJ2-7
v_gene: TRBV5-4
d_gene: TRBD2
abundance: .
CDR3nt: TGTGCCAGCAGCTTAAGCGGGAGTAGGTCCTACGAGCAGTACTTC
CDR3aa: CASSLSGSRSYEQYF

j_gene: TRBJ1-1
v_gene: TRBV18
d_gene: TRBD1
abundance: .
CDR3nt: TGTGCCAGCTCACCAATAAGGGGACAGGGGTCGACTGAAGCTTTCTTT
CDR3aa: CASSPIRGQGSTEAFF

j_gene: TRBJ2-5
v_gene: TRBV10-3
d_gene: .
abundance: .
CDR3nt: TGTGCCACCTGGTTTGGTAACAACCAAGAGACCCAGTACTTC
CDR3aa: CATWFGNNQETQYF

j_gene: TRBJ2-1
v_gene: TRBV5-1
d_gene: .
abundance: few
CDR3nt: TGCGCCAGCAGCTCAAACCCTCAAACAGATGAGCAGTTCTTC
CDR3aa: CASSSNPQTDEQFF

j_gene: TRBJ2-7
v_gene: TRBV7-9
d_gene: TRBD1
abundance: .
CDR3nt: TGTGCCAGCAGCGGGACAGGGATGATCTACGAGCAGTACTTC
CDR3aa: CASSGTGMIYEQYF

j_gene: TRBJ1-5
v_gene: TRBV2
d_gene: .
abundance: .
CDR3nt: TGTGCCAGCACCCTCTCGGGGTGGGTTCAGCCCCAGCATTTT
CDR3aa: CASTLSGWVQPQHF

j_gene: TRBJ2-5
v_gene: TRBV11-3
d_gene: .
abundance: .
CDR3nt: TGTGCCAGCAGCTTAGAAGGAGGCCCTGCAGAGACCCAGTACTTC
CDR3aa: CASSLEGGPAETQYF

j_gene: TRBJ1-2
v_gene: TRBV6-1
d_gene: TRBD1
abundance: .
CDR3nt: TGTGCCACTAACGCCGGGACAGGGGTCTATGGCTACACCTTC
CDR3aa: CATNAGTGVYGYTF

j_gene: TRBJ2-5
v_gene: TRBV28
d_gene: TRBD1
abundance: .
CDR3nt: TGTGCCAGCAGTTCCTATCGACTAATCCTTTACAGGGGCGACCAAGAGACCCAGTACTTC
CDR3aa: CASSSYRLILYRGDQETQYF

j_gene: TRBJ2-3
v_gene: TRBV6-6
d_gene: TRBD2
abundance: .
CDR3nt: TGTGCCAGCAGTTTCCCCATTAGCGGGAGGGACCATACGCAGTATTTT
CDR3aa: CASSFPISGRDHTQYF

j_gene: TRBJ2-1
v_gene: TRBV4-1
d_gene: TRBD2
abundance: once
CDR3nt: TGCGCCAGCAGCACACGCCCCCCTAGCGGGATTATCGATGAGCAGTTCTTC
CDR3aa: CASSTRPPSGIIDEQFF

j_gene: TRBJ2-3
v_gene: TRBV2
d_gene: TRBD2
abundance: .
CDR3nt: TGTGCCAGCAGCGGCGGGAGTGGCACAGATACGCAGTATTTT
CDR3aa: CASSGGSGTDTQYF

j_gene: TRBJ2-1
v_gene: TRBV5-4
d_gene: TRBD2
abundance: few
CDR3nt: TGTGCCTTCGGACTAGCGGGGAACAATGAGCAGTTCTTC
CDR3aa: CAFGLAGNNEQFF

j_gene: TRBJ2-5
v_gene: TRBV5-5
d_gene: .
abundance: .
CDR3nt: TGTGCCAGCACCCTTCACGCGGGACTGGACCAAGAGACCCAGTACTTC
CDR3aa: CASTLHAGLDQETQYF

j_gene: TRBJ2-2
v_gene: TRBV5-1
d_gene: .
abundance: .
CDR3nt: TGCGCCAGCAGCTTCAGGGCGAGCACCGGGGAGCTGTTTTTT
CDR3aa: CASSFRASTGELFF

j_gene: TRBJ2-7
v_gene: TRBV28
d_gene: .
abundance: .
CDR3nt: TGTGCCAGCATAAGCCAGGGGACCTACGAGCAGTACTTC
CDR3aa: CASISQGTYEQYF

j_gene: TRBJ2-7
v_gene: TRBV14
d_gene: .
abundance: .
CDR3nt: TGTGCCAGCAGCCCCCGGAGGGCGTGGGGCGGCGAGCAGTACTTC
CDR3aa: CASSPRRAWGGEQYF

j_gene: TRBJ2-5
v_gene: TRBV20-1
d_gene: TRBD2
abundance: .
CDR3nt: TGCAGTGCTAGGCGGGAGACCGAGTACTTC
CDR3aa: CSARRETEYF

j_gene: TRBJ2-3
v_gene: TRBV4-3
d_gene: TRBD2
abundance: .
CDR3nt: TGCGCCAGCAGTTGGACTAGCGGAAGCACAGATACGCAGTATTTT
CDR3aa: CASSWTSGSTDTQYF

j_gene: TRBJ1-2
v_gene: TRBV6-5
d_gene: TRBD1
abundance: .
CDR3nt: TGTGCCAGACCCGCGGACAGGGAGAACTATGGCTACACCTTC
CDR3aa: CARPADRENYGYTF

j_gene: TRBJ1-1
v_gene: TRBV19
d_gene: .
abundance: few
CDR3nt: TGTGCCAGTACCCACAGGGATTCGGACACTGAAGCTTTCTTT
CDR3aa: CASTHRDSDTEAFF

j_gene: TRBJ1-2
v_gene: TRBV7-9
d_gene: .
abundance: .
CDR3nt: TGTGCCAGCAGCTTAAGTGTCCTGAGGCCGCTAGACTATGGCTACGCCTTC
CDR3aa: CASSLSVLRPLDYGYAF

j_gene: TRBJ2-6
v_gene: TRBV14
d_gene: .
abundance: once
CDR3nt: TGTGCCAGCAGCCAAGAGTGGAGGGCTCGACCTTATTCTGGGGCCAACGTCCTGACTTTC
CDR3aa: CASSQEWRARPYSGANVLTF

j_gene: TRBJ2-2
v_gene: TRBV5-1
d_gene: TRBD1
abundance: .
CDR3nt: TGCGCCAGCAGCCGTACCGGGACAGGGGCCGGGGAGCTGTTTTTT
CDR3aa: CASSRTGTGAGELFF

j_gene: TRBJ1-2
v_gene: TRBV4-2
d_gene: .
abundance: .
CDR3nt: TGTGCCAGCAGCCAAGAAACAGGGCCCTATAACGGCTACACCTTC
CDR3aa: CASSQETGPYNGYTF

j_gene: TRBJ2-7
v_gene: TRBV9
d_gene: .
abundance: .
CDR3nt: TGTGCCAGCAGCGTATCGAGCTCCTACGAGCAGTACTTC
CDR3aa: CASSVSSSYEQYF